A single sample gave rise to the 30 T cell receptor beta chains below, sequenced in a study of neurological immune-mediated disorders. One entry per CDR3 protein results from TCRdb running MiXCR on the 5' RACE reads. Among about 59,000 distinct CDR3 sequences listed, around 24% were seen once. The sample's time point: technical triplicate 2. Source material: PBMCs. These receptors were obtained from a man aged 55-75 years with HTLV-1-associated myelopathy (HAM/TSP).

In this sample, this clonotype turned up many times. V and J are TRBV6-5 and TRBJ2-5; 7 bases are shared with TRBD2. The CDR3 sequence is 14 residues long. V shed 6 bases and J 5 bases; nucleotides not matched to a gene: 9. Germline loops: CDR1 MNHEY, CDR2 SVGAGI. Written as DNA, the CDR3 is TGTGCCAGCAGGGAGGCGGGAGTCGTTGAGACCCAGTACTTC. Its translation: CASREAGVVETQYF.

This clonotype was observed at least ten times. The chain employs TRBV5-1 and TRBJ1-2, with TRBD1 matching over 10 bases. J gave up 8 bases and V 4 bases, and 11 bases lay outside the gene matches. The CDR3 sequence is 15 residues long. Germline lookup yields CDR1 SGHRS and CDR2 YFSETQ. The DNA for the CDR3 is TGCGCCAGCAGCCCAACTCCGGGACAGGGGAGAGGCTACACCTTC. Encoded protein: CASSPTPGQGRGYTF.

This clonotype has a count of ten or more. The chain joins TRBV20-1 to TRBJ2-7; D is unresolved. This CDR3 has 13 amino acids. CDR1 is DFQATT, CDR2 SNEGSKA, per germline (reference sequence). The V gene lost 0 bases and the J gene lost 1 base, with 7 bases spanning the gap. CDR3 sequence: CSARDLGSYEQYF. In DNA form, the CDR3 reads TGCAGTGCTAGAGATCTAGGGTCCTACGAGCAGTACTTC.

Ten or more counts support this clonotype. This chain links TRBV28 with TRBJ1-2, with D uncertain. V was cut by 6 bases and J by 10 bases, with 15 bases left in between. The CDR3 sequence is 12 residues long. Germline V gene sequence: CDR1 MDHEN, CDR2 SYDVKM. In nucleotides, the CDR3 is TGTGCCAGCAGATCCTCACCCCCGGTCTACACCTTC. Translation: CASRSSPPVYTF.

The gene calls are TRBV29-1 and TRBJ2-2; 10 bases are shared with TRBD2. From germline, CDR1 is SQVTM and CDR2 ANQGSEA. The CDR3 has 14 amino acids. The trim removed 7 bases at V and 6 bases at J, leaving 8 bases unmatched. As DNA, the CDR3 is TGCAGCGCTAACAGGGGACTAGCGTCCGGGGAGCTGTTTTTT. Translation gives CSANRGLASGELFF.

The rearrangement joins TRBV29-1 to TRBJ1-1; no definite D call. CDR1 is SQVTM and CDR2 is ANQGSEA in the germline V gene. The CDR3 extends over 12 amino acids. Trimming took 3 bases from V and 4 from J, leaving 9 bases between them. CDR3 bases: TGCAGCGTTGATCCGCGGGGCACTGAAGCTTTCTTT. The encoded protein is CSVDPRGTEAFF.

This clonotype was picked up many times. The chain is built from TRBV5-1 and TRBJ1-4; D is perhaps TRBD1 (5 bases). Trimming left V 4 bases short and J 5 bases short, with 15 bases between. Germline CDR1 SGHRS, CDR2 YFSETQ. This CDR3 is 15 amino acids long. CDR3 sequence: CASSPLRDQNEKLFF. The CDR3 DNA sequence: TGCGCCAGCAGCCCGCTGAGGGACCAGAATGAAAAACTGTTTTTT.

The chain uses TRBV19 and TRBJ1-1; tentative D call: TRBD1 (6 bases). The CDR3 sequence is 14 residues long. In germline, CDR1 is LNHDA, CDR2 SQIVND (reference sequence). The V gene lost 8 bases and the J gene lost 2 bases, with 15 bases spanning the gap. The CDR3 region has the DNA TGTGCCAGTGCATGGGGGGGGCGCAACACTGAAGCTTTCTTT. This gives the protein CASAWGGRNTEAFF.

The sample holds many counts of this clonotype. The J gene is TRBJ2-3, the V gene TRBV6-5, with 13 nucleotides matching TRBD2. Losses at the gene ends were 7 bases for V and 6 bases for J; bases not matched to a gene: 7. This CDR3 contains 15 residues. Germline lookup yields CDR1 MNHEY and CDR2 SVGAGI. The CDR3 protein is CASTPGLAGRDTQYF. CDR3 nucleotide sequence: TGTGCCAGCACCCCGGGACTAGCGGGACGGGATACGCAGTATTTT.

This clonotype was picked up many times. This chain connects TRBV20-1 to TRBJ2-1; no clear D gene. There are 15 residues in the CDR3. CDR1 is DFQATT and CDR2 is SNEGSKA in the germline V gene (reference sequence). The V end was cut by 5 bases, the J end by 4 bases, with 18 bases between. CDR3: CSAPEPPGPYNEQFF. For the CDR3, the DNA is TGCAGTGCTCCCGAACCCCCTGGGCCTTACAATGAGCAGTTCTTC.

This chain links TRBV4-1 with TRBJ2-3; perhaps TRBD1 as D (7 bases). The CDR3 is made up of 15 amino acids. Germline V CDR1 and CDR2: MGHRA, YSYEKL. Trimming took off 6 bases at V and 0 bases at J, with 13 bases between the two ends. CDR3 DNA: TGCGCCAGCAGGCAGACAGGGACTAGCACAGATACGCAGTATTTT. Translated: CASRQTGTSTDTQYF.

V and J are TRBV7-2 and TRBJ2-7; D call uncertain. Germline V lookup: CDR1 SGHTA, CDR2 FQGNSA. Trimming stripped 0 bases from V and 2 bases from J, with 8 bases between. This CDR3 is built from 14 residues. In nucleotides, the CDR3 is TGTGCCAGCAGCTTAGCCGACGGACCCTACGAGCAGTACTTC. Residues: CASSLADGPYEQYF.

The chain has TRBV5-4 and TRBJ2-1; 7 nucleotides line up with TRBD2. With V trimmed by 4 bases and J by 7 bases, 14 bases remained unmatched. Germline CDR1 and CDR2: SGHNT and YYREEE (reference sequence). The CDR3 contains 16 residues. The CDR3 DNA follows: TGTGCCAGCAGCCTGGGAGGGACTATCCCCACTAATGAGCAGTTCTTC. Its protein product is CASSLGGTIPTNEQFF.

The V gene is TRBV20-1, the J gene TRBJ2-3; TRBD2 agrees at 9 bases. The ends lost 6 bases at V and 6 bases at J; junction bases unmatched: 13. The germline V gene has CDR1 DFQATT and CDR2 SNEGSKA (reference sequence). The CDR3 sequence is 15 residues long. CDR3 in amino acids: CSAVPTAGGQDTQYF. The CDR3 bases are TGCAGTGCCGTCCCCACTGCGGGAGGGCAGGATACGCAGTATTTT.

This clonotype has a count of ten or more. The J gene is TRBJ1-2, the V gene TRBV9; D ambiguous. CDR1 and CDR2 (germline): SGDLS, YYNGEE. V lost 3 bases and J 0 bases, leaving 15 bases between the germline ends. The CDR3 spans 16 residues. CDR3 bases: TGTGCCAGCAGCGCCGAGTGGAAAGGAGCTAACTATGGCTACACCTTC. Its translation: CASSAEWKGANYGYTF.

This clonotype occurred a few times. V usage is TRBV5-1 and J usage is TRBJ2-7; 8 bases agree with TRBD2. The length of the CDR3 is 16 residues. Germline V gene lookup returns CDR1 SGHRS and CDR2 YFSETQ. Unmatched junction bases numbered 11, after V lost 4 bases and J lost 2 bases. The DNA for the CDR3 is TGCGCCAGCAGCCAGTCAGCGGGAGAGGGGACCTACGAGCAGTACTTC. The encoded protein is CASSQSAGEGTYEQYF.

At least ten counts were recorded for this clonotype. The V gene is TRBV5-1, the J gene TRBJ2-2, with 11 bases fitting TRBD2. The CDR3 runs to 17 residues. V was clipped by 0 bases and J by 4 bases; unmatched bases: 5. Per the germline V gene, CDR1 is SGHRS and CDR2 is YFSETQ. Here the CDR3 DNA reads TGCGCCAGCAGCTTGGCAACTAGCGGGAGCTCCACCGGGGAGCTGTTTTTT. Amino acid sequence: CASSLATSGSSTGELFF.

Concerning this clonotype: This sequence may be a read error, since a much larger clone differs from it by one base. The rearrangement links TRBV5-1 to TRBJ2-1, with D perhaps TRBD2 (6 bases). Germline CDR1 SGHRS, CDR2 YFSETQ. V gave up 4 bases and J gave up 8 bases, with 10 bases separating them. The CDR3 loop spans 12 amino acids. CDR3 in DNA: TGCGCCAGCAGCCGGGACTCGGATGAGCAGTTCTTC. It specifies CASSRDSDEQFF.

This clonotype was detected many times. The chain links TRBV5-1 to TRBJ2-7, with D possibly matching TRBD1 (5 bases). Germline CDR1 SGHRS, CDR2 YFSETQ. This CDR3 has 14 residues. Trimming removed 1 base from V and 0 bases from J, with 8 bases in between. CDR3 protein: CASSLTGLSYEQYF. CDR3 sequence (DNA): TGCGCCAGCAGCTTGACAGGCCTCTCCTACGAGCAGTACTTC.

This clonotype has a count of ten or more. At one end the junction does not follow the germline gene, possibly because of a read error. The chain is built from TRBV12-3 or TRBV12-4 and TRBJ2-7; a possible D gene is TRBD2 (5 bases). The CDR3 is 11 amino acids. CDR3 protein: CASSLAGAYHF. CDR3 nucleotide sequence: TGTGCCAGCAGTTTAGCGGGAGCATACCACTTC.

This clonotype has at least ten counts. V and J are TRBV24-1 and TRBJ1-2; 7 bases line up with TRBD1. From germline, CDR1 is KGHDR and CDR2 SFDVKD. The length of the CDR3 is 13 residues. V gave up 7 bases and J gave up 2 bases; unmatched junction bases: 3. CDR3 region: CATSPGQNYGYTF. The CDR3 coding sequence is TGTGCCACCAGCCCGGGACAGAACTATGGCTACACCTTC.

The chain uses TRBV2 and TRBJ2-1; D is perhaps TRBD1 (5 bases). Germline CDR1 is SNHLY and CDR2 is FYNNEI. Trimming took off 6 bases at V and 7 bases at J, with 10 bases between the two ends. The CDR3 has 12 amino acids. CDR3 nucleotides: TGTGCCAGCAGGGACCCAGGGAATGAGCAGTTCTTC. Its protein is CASRDPGNEQFF.

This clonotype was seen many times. The chain's CDR3 is CASSLAGGGNEQFF. In DNA form, the CDR3 reads TGCGCCAGCAGTCTAGCGGGAGGTGGCAATGAGCAGTTCTTC. This chain links TRBV5-1 with TRBJ2-1, with 11 bases lining up with TRBD2. The CDR3 extends over 14 amino acids. Losses at the gene ends were 5 bases for V and 6 bases for J; bases not matched to a gene: 4. Germline CDR1 is SGHRS and CDR2 is YFSETQ.

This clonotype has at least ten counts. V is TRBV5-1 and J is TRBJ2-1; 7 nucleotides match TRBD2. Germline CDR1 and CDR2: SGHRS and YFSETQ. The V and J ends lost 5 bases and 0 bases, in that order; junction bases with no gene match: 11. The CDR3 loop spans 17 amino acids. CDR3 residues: CASSVASGSSSYNEQFF. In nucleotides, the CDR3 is TGCGCCAGCAGTGTAGCTAGCGGATCGAGCTCCTACAATGAGCAGTTCTTC.

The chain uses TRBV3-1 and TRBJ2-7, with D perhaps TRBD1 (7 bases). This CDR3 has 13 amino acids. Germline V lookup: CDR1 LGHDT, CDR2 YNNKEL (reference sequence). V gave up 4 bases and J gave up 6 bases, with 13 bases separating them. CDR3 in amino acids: CASSPVRGVEQYF. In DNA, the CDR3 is TGTGCCAGCAGCCCTGTCAGGGGGGTCGAGCAGTACTTC.

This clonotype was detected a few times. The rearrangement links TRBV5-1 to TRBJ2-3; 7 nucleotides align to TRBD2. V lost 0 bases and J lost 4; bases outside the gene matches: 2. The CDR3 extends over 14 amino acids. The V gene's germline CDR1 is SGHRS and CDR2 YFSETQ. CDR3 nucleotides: TGCGCCAGCAGCTTGGAAGGGAGGGCAGATACGCAGTATTTT. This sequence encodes CASSLEGRADTQYF.

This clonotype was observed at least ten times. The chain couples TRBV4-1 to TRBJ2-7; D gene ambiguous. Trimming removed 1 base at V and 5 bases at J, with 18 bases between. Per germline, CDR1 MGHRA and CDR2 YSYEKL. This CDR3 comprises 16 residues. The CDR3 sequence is CASSQVRSRSLDEQYF. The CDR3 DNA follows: TGCGCCAGCAGCCAAGTGCGCAGCCGGTCTCTGGACGAGCAGTACTTC.

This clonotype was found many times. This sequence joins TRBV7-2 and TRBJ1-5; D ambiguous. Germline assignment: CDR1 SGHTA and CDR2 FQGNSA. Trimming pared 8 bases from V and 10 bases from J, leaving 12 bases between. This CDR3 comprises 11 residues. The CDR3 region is CASGSSIPQHF. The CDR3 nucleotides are TGTGCCAGCGGATCTTCGATACCCCAGCATTTT.

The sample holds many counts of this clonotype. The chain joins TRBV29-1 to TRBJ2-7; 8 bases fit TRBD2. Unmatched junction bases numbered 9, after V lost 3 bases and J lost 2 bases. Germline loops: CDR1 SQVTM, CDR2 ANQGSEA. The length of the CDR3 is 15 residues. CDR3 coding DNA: TGCAGCGTTGATGAAAGCGGGAGAGTCCCCTACGAGCAGTACTTC. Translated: CSVDESGRVPYEQYF.

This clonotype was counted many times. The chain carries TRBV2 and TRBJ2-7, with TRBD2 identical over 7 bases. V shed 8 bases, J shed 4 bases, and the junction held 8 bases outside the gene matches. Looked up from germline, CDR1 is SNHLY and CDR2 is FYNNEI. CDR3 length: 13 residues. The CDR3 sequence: CASGVEGGYEQYF. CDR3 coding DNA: TGTGCCAGCGGGGTCGAGGGAGGGTACGAGCAGTACTTC. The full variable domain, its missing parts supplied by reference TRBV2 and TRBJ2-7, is EPEVTQTPSHQVTQMGQEVILRCVPISNHLYFYWYRQILGQKVEFLVSFYNNEISEKSEIFDDQFSVERPDGSNFTLKIRSTKLEDSAMYFCASGVEGGYEQYFGPGTRLTVT.